This T cell receptor beta chain was observed in a study of CD8 T cells in ankylosing spondylitis. Study observations and caveats: Reportedly, matched ankylosing spondylitis synovial fluid was significantly enriched for disease-linked clones.

The table lists this clonotype with many counts. Its antigen is currently unknown. One entry per CDR3 protein results from TCRdb running MiXCR on the 5' RACE reads. The sample lists approximately 260,000 distinct CDR3 sequences; 8% to 9.5% were seen once. Sequenced: blood, either unsorted or a sorted T cell fraction (not recorded which). This receptor was identified in a male donor with ankylosing spondylitis or in good health (not recorded which).

CDR3 DNA sequence: TGTGCCAGCAGCTTAGAAGTGAGCCACACTGAAGCTTTCTTT. Its protein is CASSLEVSHTEAFF. The chain joins TRBV7-9 to TRBJ1-1; D is ambiguous. Germline values: CDR1 SEHNR, CDR2 FQNEAQ (reference sequence). The CDR3 is 14 residues long. V was cut by 1 base and J by 3 bases, with 9 bases left in between.